This section outlines one TCR beta chain sequence together with its context. Its antigen is unidentified. The data derive from a study of Ad26.COV2.S vaccination and SARS-CoV-2 variants. Study-wide results and limits: It is possible that the TCR breadth and depth analyses underestimated the total T cell responses.

Only in-frame clones appear in the TCRdb table, and some are missing; sequencing was by immunoSEQ multiplex PCR. The repertoire consists of roughly 700,000 clones, with roughly 90% occurring once and the leading ten covering about 1.5%. J was trimmed by 4 bases and V by 1 base; bases with no gene match: 5. Germline lookup yields CDR1 MRHNA and CDR2 SNTAGT. This CDR3 comprises 16 residues. Specified treatment: roughly 18 received Ad26.COV2.S at low or high dose, single or two shots; a few received placebo; per-sample allocation not given. Day 63 after the first vaccine or placebo injection was the time point for sampling.

This clonotype was obtained from a person aged 18 to 65 who received the Ad26.COV2.S COVID-19 vaccine or a placebo. This specimen was peripheral blood, taken in a trial of Ad26.COV2.S vaccine versus placebo. The gene calls are TRBV6-4 and TRBJ2-1; TRBD1 aligns across 9 bases. As DNA, the CDR3 is TGTGCCAGCAGTGACTACGGGACAGGGTTATACAATGAGCAGTTCTTC. Residues: CASSDYGTGLYNEQFF.